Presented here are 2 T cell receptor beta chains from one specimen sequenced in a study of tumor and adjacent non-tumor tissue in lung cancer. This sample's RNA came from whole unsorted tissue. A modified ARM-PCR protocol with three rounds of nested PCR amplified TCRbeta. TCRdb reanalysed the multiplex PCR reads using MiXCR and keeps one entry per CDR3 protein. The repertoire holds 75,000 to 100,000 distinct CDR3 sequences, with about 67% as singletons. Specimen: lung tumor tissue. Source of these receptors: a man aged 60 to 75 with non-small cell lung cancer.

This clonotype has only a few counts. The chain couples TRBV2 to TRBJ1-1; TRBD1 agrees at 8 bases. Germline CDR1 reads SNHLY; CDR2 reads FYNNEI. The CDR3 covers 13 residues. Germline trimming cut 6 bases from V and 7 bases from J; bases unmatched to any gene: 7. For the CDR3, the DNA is TGTGCCAGCAGCCCCCAGGGGGCATTTGAAGCTTTCTTT. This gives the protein CASSPQGAFEAFF.

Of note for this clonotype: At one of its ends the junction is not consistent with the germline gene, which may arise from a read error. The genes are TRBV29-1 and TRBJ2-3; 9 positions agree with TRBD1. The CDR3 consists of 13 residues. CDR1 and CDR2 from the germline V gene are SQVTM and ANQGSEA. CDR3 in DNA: TGCAGCGAAACACAGGGGGCGGCAGATATGCAGTATTTT. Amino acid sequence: CSETQGAADMQYF.